This T cell receptor (beta chain) was sequenced in a study of T cell repertoires in cytomegalovirus infection. Study-wide findings and caveats: CMV-specific TCR beta clonotypes restricted by HLA-C dominated the ex vivo response.

The trim removed 4 bases at V and 4 bases at J, leaving 9 bases unmatched. This CDR3 has 14 amino acids. The V gene's germline CDR1 is SQVTM and CDR2 ANQGSEA. This clonotype has at least ten counts. Antigen specificity is unknown. From the reads, TCRdb called clonotypes with MiXCR, one entry per CDR3 protein. The sample consists of some 300,000 distinct CDR3 sequences, roughly 9.3% of them appearing once. The rearrangement links TRBV29-1 to TRBJ1-2; 7 nucleotides line up with TRBD1. Sequencing was performed on PBMCs. This clonotype originated in a human donor in good health (CMV status not recorded). Some clones in this sample may be carry-over from other donors' samples. The CDR3 DNA is TGCAGCGTTGTGGACAGGAGGATTCTCTATGGCTACACCTTC. It codes for CSVVDRRILYGYTF.